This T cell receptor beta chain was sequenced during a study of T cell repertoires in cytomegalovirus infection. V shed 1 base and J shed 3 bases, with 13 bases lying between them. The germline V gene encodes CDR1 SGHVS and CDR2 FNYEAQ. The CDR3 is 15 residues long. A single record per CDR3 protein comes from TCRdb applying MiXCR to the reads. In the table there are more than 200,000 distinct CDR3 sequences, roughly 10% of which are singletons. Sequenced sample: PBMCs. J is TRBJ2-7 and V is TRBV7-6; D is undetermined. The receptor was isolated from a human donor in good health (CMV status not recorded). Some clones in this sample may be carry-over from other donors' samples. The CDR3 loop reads CASSLGSGLGYEQYF. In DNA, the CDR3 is TGTGCCAGCAGCTTAGGTTCCGGGTTAGGCTACGAGCAGTACTTC.